This TCR beta chain was profiled in a study of cytomegalovirus exposure and HLA in healthy donors (TCRdb year 2017). Looking at the study overall: In an earlier analysis of roughly 590 of the donors, roughly 300 Gb of sequence data and 90 million to 120 million unique TCR beta sequences from 150 million to 200 million T cells were reported. An early release that covered roughly 600 HLA-typed donors contained around 300 gigabases of sequencing data and tens of millions of unique TCR sequences. The genetic ancestry cluster associated with self-reported Caucasian donors included 81% of the roughly 400 genotyped donors. The study was designed to test whether signatures of past pathogen exposure could be identified by cataloging public T cell receptors. The study used immunosequencing to profile the T cell repertoires of 600 to 850 subjects and linked those repertoires to cytomegalovirus serostatus. In addition to the first cohort of about 650 subjects, a separate validation cohort of approximately 120 different subjects was used. To predict cytomegalovirus infection status, the study combined high-throughput TCR immunosequencing, statistical association of individual TCRs with disease status, and machine learning. To study patterns of TCR occurrence, a later analysis re-analyzed previously published TCR beta repertoires from several hundred donors and added high-resolution HLA genotyping. In the later analysis, no new phenotypic data were used to find candidate immune exposures; instead, reliance was placed on TCR beta sequences and their occurrence across donors. An earlier analysis of 587 of the donors used high-throughput TCR beta sequencing to judge whether each TCR beta V gene segment behaved as functional or pseudogenic. Donor age, sex, ethnicity and CMV serostatus were compiled together with the repertoire data. A later genetic analysis used genome-wide SNP genotypes for about 65% of the 666 donors, treating that subset as a discovery cohort. All discovery cohort repertoires had been generated using a single sequencing platform. Class I and class II HLA loci were covered by the typing at four-digit resolution. Typing coverage varied by locus: roughly 620-630 donors for A, B, C, DRB1 and DQB1; some 520 for DQA1; 606 for DPA1; about 450 for DPB1. Four to six DR-DQ haplotypes were handled as single units for association and clustering, since linkage in the cohort was strong. Among 350 to 400 genotyped donors of the cohort, an average of about 240,000 unique TCR beta nucleotide sequences were sequenced per donor, around 18% of them non-productive. Broader findings and caveats from the paper: This cohort had only TCR beta chains sequenced, and the lack of alpha or paired-chain data limited which features could be detected. Linkage disequilibrium might explain the correlated functional status among segregating V segments, but an unknown experimental factor could not be ruled out. Specific HLA alleles were associated with some 15,000 TCR beta sequences at a false discovery rate of 0.05 in a later analysis. The sequencing pipeline was judged likely to have produced a cluster of highly shared sequence variants as a technical artifact. The authors suggested that the approach could potentially be extended to other disease states and immunological phenotypes. Because some donors lacked HLA typing at each locus, the association tests relied only on the typed subset. According to a later analysis, parvovirus B19, influenza, CMV and Epstein-Barr virus appeared linked to several top co-occurrence clusters. While some public TCRs were present in many individuals, most TCR sequences turned up only very rarely across donors. The classifier was reported to diagnose cytomegalovirus status with high specificity and sensitivity in both the original cohort and the validation cohort. In a later genetic analysis, fewer N-insertions in productive TCRs were reported among donors in an Asian-associated ancestry cluster than the roughly 700-donor mean. The study listed over 150 TCR beta chains as associated with cytomegalovirus. A later analysis found that HLA-associated TCR beta chains were more clonally expanded and had lower generation probabilities than equally common non-associated chains. An association between a missense DCLRE1C variant and V-gene and J-gene trimming of TCR beta chains was found in a later genetic analysis and replicated in an independent cohort. Sequencing depth was assumed to be roughly uniform across donors in the presence/absence analyses, though that assumption may not hold. In a later analysis, most CMV-associated TCR beta chains were found to appear HLA-restricted, with HLA associations seemingly driven largely by CMV exposure. In an earlier analysis of about 540 of the donors, most TCR beta V segments were observed in productive rearrangements about 90% or about 30% of the time, broadly matching IMGT annotations. A later analysis found that TCR association rates varied across HLA loci, with DRB1 alleles showing the most associated TCRs and HLA-C alleles the fewest. Immune exposure information for the cohort was limited to CMV serostatus. The earlier analysis of approximately 590 of the donors excluded some 15 rarely observed V segments, including chromosome 9 orphons, because counts were too low. When HLA alleles, especially DR and DQ, strongly co-occurred, attributing TCR associations to individual alleles was difficult. A further reported finding was that TCR beta sequences accurately predicted the HLA-A and HLA-B alleles for most subjects in the first cohort. In vitro tests confirmed that a few of the cytomegalovirus-associated TCR beta chains recognize cytomegalovirus antigens.

The library was obtained by the immunoSEQ multiplex PCR assay. The multiplex PCR relied on a mix of 60 forward primers for TCR Vbeta segments and 13 reverse primers for TCR Jbeta segments. The CDR3 region of rearranged TCR beta genes was amplified from genomic DNA by a multiplex PCR assay. The amplified TCR beta libraries were sequenced on the Illumina HiSeq System as 87-base-pair reads. On the authors' methods: In a later analysis, tens of millions of unique TCR beta chains were counted across the roughly 610 repertoires, and about 9.9 million of these chains were shared by at least two donors. To remove PCR and sequencing errors, raw reads were error-corrected and collapsed into unique sequences using a nearest-neighbor algorithm that merged closely related sequences. V, D and J gene segments were assigned by aligning CDR3 sequences to IMGT reference sequences. Each retained sequence needed at least a six-nucleotide match to both a V gene segment and a J gene segment. A rearrangement was called productive if the CDR3 had no stop codons and remained in frame with V and J, and every other rearrangement was called non-productive. CDR3 was defined according to IMGT convention as the region running from the second conserved V-encoded cysteine to the conserved J-encoded phenylalanine. In an earlier analysis of just under 600 of the donors, sequences lacking an unambiguous match to a single V gene segment were excluded. An earlier analysis of fewer than 650 of the donors classified V segments as functional when productive rearrangements were above 56.7% and as segregating when the standard deviation between donors was above 5%. A statistical classification framework was built to diagnose cytomegalovirus status from the catalog of TCR beta chain sequences. A later analysis assigned V and J genes by comparing TCR nucleotide sequences with IMGT/GENE-DB human TR gene sequences. In a later analysis, CDR3 sequences and most-parsimonious VDJ recombination scenarios were assigned using the TCRdist pipeline. In a later analysis, each TCR beta chain was defined by its CDR3 amino acid sequence together with its V-gene family, and reads without a unique V-gene family were excluded. As a way to deal with suspected cross-contamination and a sequencing artifact, a later analysis dropped 450 to 600 nucleotide sequences that were highly shared and had low generation probability. In a later analysis, a clonal expansion index was calculated for each public chain from normalized within-repertoire ranks of inferred template counts. In a later analysis, generation probabilities were computed with a VDJ recombination model fitted to out-of-frame rearrangements, and the resulting probabilities were checked against IGoR. In a later analysis, hypergeometric tests were used to score TCR-TCR, TCR-HLA and TCR-CMV co-occurrence, with a repertoire-size bias correction applied to TCR pairs. A later analysis estimated false discovery rates by permuting HLA or CMV assignments 20 times. In a later analysis, co-occurring TCRs were grouped using DBSCAN, with TCRdist sequence similarity added in when clustering inside HLA-allele-positive subsets. Repertoires with fewer than 30,000 or more than 120,000 public chains, plus five repertoires with anomalous nucleotide sharing, were excluded from co-occurrence clustering. The table comes from immuneACCESS by way of TCRdb, which keeps in-frame sequences with V and J called. Part of the clones is missing from these tables; in studies checked, under half for an unresolved V gene and the rest for unknown reasons. That table furnishes V, J and clone size, whereas the DNA furnished D and trimming. Across this sample there are 140,000 or so clones, with 84% seen only once. The ten largest clones capture 2% to 2.5% of the sample.

A word on this clone: This clone's antigen is unknown. Nothing much larger sits one base from this clone, and base qualities are not available.

The cohort comprised around 700 healthy bone marrow donors. At the time of sampling, every cohort member was nominally healthy, though immune exposures that went unrecorded were likely present. The donor tested CMV seronegative and was one of the 352 seronegative cohort members. A peripheral blood sample was collected from each donor, and TCR beta sequencing was performed on peripheral blood mononuclear cells. The Qiagen DNeasy Blood Extraction Kit was used to extract genomic DNA from the blood cell samples. This clonotype originated in a boy aged 2 to 10 in good health and CMV-seronegative. The sample was PBMCs.

The CDR3 region: CASSSPGFGEETQYF. The nucleotide sequence is TGTGCCAGCAGTTCCCCGGGATTTGGGGAAGAGACCCAGTACTTC. The chain joins TRBV28 to TRBJ2-5; TRBD2 is perhaps the D gene, given 5 matching bases. The germline V gene gives CDR1 as MDHEN and CDR2 as SYDVKM. Counted from cysteine to phenylalanine, this CDR3 has 15 amino acids. Left in the record is the CDR3 DNA by itself, 45 bases read in frame from the first base. Deletion took 4 bases off V and 3 bases off J, with a span of 15 bases between the germline ends.